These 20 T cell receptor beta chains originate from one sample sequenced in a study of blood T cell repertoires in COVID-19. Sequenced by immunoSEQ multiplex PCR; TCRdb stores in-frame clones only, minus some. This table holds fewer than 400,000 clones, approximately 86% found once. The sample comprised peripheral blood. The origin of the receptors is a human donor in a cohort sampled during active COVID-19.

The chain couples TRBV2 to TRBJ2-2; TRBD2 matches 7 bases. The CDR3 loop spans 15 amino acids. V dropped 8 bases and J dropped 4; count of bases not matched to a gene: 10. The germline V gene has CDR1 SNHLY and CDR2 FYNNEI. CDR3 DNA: TGTGCCAGCCGCCCCCGGGGGGTACGCACCGGGGAGCTGTTTTTT. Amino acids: CASRPRGVRTGELFF.

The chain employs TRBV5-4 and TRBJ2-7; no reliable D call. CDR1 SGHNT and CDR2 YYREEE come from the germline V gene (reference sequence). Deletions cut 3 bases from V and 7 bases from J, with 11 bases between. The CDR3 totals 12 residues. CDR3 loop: CASSSVAGEQYF. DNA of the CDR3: TGTGCCAGCAGCTCCGTAGCTGGAGAGCAGTACTTC.

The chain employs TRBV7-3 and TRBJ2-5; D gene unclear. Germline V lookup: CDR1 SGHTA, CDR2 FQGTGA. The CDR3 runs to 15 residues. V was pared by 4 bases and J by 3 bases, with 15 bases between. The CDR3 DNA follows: TGTGCCAGCAGCTCCATAACACCAATTAAAGAGACCCAGTACTTC. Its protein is CASSSITPIKETQYF.

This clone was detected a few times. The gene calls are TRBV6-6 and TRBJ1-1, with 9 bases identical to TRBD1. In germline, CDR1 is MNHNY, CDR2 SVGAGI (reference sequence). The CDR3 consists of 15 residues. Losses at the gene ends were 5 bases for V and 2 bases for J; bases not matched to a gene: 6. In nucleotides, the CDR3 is TGTGCCAGCAGTCCACAGACAGGGGGAAACACTGAAGCTTTCTTT. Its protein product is CASSPQTGGNTEAFF.

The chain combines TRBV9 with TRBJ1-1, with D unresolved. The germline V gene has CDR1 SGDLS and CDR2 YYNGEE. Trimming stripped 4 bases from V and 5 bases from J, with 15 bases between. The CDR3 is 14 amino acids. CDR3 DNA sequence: TGTGCCAGCAGCCCCCACACCGGGGAGACTGAAGCTTTCTTT. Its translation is CASSPHTGETEAFF.

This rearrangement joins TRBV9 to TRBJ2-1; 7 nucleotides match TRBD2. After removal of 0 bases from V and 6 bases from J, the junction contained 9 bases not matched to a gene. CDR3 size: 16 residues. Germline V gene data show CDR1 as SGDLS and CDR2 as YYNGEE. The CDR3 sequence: CASSVGGGSNGNEQFF. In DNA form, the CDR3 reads TGTGCCAGCAGCGTAGGAGGCGGGAGTAATGGCAATGAGCAGTTCTTC.

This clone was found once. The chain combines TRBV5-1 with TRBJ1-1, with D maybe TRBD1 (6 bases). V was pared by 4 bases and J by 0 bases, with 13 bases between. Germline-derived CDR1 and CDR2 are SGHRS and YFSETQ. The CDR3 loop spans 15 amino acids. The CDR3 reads CASSGTQGLNTEAFF. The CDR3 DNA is TGCGCCAGCAGCGGAACACAGGGACTGAACACTGAAGCTTTCTTT.

CDR3 residues: CASSEKWESETQYF. CDR3 bases: TGTGCCAGCAGTGAAAAATGGGAGAGCGAGACCCAGTACTTC. This sequence joins TRBV25-1 and TRBJ2-5, with a weak D call TRBD2 (5 bases). Between the trimmed V and J ends, which lost 2 bases and 5 bases, there was a span of 12 bases. This CDR3 is built from 14 residues. The germline V gene encodes CDR1 MGHDK and CDR2 SYGVNS.

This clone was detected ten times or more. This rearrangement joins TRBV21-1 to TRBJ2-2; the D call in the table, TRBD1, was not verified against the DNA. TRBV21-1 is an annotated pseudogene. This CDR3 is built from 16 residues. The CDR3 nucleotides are TGTGCCAGCAGCGAGAAAGGGACAGGAGAGACCGGGGAGCTGTTTTTT. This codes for CASSEKGTGETGELFF.

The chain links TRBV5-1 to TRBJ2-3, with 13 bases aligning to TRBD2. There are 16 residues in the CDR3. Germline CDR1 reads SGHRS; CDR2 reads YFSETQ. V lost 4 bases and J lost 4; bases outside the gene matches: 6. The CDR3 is CASSLQLAGGPDTQYF. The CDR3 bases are TGCGCCAGCAGCCTCCAACTAGCGGGAGGGCCAGATACGCAGTATTTT.

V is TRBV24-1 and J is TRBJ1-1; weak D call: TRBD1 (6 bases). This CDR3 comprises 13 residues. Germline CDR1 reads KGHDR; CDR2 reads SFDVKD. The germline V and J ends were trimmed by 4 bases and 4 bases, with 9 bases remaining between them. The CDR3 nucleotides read TGTGCCACCAGTGAAAGAGGGGGCACTGAAGCTTTCTTT. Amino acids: CATSERGGTEAFF.

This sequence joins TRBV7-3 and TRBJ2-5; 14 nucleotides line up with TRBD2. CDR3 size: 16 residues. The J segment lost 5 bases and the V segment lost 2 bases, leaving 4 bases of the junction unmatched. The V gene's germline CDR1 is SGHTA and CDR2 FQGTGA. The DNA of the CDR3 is TGTGCCAGCAGCTTAGGGACTAGCGGGAGTACGGAGACCCAGTACTTC. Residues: CASSLGTSGSTETQYF.

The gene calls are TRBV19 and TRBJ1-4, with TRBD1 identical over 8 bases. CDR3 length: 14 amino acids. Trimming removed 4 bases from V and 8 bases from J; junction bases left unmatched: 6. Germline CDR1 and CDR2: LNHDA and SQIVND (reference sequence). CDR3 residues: CASSTRQGREKLFF. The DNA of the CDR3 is TGTGCCAGTAGTACTCGACAGGGGCGCGAAAAACTGTTTTTT.

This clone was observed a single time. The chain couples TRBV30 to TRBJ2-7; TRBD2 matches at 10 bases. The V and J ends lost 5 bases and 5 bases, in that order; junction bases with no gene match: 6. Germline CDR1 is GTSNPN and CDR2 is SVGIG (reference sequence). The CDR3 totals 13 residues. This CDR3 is CAWDPSGSNEQYF. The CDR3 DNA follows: TGTGCCTGGGATCCTAGCGGGAGTAACGAGCAGTACTTC. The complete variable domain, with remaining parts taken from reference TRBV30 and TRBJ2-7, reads SQTIHQWPATLVQPVGSPLSLECTVEGTSNPNLYWYRQAAGRGLQLLFYSVGIGQISSEVPQNLSASRPQDRQFILSSKKLLLSDSGFYLCAWDPSGSNEQYFGPGTRLTVT.

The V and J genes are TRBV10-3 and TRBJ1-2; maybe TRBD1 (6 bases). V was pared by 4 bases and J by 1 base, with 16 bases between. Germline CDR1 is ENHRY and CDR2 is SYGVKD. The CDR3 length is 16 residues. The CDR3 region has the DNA TGTGCCATCAGTGGGGGAATCCCGGACAGTAACTATGGCTACACCTTC. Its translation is CAISGGIPDSNYGYTF.

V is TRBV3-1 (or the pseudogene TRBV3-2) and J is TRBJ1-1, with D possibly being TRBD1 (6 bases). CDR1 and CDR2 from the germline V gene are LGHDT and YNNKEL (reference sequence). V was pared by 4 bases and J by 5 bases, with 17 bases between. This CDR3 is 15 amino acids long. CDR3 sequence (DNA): TGTGCCAGCAGCCCTACTGGGGGCGGGAGGACTGAAGCTTTCTTT. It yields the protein CASSPTGGGRTEAFF.

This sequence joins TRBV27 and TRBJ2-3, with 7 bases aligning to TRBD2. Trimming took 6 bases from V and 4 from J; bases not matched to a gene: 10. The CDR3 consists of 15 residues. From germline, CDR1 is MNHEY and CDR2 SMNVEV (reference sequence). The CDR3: CASSWDYSRADTQYF. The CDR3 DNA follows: TGTGCCAGCAGCTGGGACTATTCTCGAGCAGATACGCAGTATTTT.

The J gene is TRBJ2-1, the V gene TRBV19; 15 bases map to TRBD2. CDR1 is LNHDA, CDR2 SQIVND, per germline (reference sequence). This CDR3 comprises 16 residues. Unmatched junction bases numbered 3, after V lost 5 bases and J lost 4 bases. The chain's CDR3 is CASSVGTSGRYNEQFF. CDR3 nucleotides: TGTGCCAGTAGTGTTGGGACTAGCGGGAGGTACAATGAGCAGTTCTTC. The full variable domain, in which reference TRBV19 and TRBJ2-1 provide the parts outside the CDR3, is DGGITQSPKYLFRKEGQNVTLSCEQNLNHDAMYWYRQDPGQGLRLIYYSQIVNDFQKGDIAEGYSVSREKKESFPLTVTSAQKNPTAFYLCASSVGTSGRYNEQFFGPGTRLTVL.

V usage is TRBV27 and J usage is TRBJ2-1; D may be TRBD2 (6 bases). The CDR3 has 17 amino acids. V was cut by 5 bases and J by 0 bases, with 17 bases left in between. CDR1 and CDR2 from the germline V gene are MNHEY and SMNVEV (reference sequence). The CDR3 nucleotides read TGTGCCAGCAGTACCGGGGGTTGGGAAAGCTCCTACAATGAGCAGTTCTTC. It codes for CASSTGGWESSYNEQFF.

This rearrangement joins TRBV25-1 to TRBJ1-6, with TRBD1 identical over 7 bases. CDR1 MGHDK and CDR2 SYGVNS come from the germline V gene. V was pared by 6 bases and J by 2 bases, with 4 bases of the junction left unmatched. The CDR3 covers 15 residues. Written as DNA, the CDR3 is TGTGCCAGCAGGCCGACAGGGACCTATAATTCACCCCTCCACTTT. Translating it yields CASRPTGTYNSPLHF.